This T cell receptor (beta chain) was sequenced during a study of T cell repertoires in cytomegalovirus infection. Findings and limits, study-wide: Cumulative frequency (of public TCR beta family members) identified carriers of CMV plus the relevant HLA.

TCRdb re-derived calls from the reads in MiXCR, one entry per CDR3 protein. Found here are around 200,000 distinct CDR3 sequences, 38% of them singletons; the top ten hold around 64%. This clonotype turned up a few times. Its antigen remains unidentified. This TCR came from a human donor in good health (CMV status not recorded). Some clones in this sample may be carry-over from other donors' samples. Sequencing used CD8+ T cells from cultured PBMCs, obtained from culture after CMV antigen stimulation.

The CDR3 region has the DNA TGTGCCAGCAGTGCTCCGGGACACTATGGCTACACCTTC. This encodes CASSAPGHYGYTF. This chain joins TRBV6-1 and TRBJ1-2, with D perhaps TRBD1 (5 bases). The CDR3 sequence is 13 residues long. CDR1 is MNHNS, CDR2 SASEGT, per germline. The germline V and J ends were trimmed by 4 bases and 3 bases, with 9 bases remaining between them.